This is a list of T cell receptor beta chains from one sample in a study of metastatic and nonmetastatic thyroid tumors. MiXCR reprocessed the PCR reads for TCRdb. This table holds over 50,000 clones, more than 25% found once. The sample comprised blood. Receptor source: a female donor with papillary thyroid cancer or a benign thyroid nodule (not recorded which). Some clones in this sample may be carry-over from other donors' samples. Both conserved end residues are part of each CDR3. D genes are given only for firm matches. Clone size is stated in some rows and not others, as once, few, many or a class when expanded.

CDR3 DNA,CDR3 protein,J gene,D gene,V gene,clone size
TGTGCCAGCAGTGAAAAAGGACTCCTAGGCCAAGAGACCCAGTACTTC,CASSEKGLLGQETQYF,TRBJ2-5,NA,TRBV6-1,NA
TGTGCCACCTCTGAGACAGCGAACACCGGGGAGCTGTTTTTT,CATSETANTGELFF,TRBJ2-2,NA,TRBV24-1,NA
TGTGCCAGCAGTTTAGTCCGGCTAGCGGGAATTGATGAGCAGTTCTTC,CASSLVRLAGIDEQFF,TRBJ2-1,TRBD2,TRBV12-3/TRBV12-4,NA
TGCAGTGCTAGAGCGACAGGGGAAGGGACTGAAGCTTTCTTT,CSARATGEGTEAFF,TRBJ1-1,TRBD1,TRBV20-1,NA
TGCAGTGCTCCCCCGGGGTCGAGCTCCTACGAGCAGTACTTC,CSAPPGSSSYEQYF,TRBJ2-7,NA,TRBV20-1,few
TGTGCCAGCAGCCAAGGGACAGGCTCTCAGCCCCAGCATTTT,CASSQGTGSQPQHF,TRBJ1-5,TRBD1,TRBV3-1,NA
TGTGCCAGTAGGGCTTTTGGTGGGAGTTACACCGGGGAGCTGTTTTTT,CASRAFGGSYTGELFF,TRBJ2-2,NA,TRBV19,NA
TGCAGCGTTGGCGACGGCTACGAGCAGTACTTC,CSVGDGYEQYF,TRBJ2-7,NA,TRBV29-1,many
TGTGCCAGCAGTTACTCGGGCAGCAATGAGCAGTTCTTC,CASSYSGSNEQFF,TRBJ2-1,NA,TRBV6-6,NA
TGTGCCATCAGTGAGTCTGTAAGCACAGATACGCAGTATTTT,CAISESVSTDTQYF,TRBJ2-3,NA,TRBV10-3,few
TGTGCCAGCAGCGTAGCCCCAAATTCACCCCTCCACTTT,CASSVAPNSPLHF,TRBJ1-6,NA,TRBV9,many